This is a list of T cell receptor beta chains from one sample in a study of T cell repertoires in cytomegalovirus infection. Via MiXCR, TCRdb re-called the reads, giving one row per CDR3 protein. There are hundreds of thousands of distinct CDR3 sequences in the sample; roughly 43% occur only once, and just under 45% lies in the top ten. The antigens for these receptors are not known. The starting material was cultured PBMCs, obtained from culture after CMV antigen stimulation. These TCRs come from a human donor in good health (CMV status not recorded). Some clones in this sample may be carry-over from other donors' samples. Each CDR3 is given with its conserved first and last residue. The D gene is left open where the match is weak. Only part of the rows carry a size: once, few, many, or a class if the clone is expanded.

-,-,TRBV7-8,TRBJ1-2,TGTGCCAGCAGCTCCTCCCGGTGGGGGGGTAACTATGGCTACACCTTC,CASSSSRWGGNYGYTF
-,-,TRBV9,TRBJ2-3,TGTGCCAGCAGCGTAGGCCCGCTGGCAGATACGCAGTATTTT,CASSVGPLADTQYF
-,-,TRBV7-9,TRBJ2-7,TGTGCCAGCAGCTCCGACGACAAGGGCGACGAGCAGTACTTC,CASSSDDKGDEQYF
TRBD1,few,TRBV7-2,TRBJ2-2,TGTGCCAGCAGTTGGTCAGGGGGCGCTAGGACCGGGGAGCTGTTTTTT,CASSWSGGARTGELFF
TRBD1,-,TRBV7-9,TRBJ1-2,TGTGCCAGCAGCTCCTCGGGACAGCCTGGTTATGGCTACACCTTC,CASSSSGQPGYGYTF
-,-,TRBV6-8,TRBJ1-1,TGTGCCAGCAGTACGGTGGGGAACACTGAAGCTTTCTTT,CASSTVGNTEAFF
TRBD2,-,TRBV4-2,TRBJ2-1,TGTGCCAGCAGCCACTCTAGCGGGGCCTATCATAGCTCCTACAATGAGCAGTTCTTC,CASSHSSGAYHSSYNEQFF
TRBD1,-,TRBV7-9,TRBJ1-5,TGTGCCAGCAGCTTAGGGACAGGGGGCCGGTCGGGAGTCTTAAGCAATCAGCCCCAGCATTTT,CASSLGTGGRSGVLSNQPQHF
-,-,TRBV20-1,TRBJ2-5,TGCAGTGCGGCCGGGGGAAAAGAGACCCAGTACTTC,CSAAGGKETQYF
TRBD2,few,TRBV5-1,TRBJ2-1,TGCGCCAGCAGCTGGAGCGGGAGTACCTACAATGAGCAGTTCTTC,CASSWSGSTYNEQFF
TRBD1,-,TRBV20-1,TRBJ1-4,TGCAGTGCTAGAATCCCCCACAGGGGCCGGAATGAAAAACTGTTTTTT,CSARIPHRGRNEKLFF
-,-,TRBV15,TRBJ1-5,TGTGCCACCTCTGGGGGTTATCAGCCCCAGCATTTT,CATSGGYQPQHF
-,-,TRBV24-1,TRBJ2-1,TGTGCCACCAGTGATTCCGTAGCCCTCCGGGATGAGCAGTTCTTC,CATSDSVALRDEQFF
-,once,TRBV12-3/TRBV12-4,TRBJ2-5,TGTGCCAGCAGTCGCCGGGGCTCCCAAGAGACCCAGTACTTC,CASSRRGSQETQYF
-,many,TRBV7-8,TRBJ1-5,TGTGCCAGCAGCTTAGCGAGTCGGGGAATTCAGCATTTT,CASSLASRGIQHF
-,-,TRBV6-1,TRBJ1-1,TGTGCCAGCAGATTTGCGGGGGGCACTGAAGCTTTCTTT,CASRFAGGTEAFF
-,few,TRBV7-2,TRBJ1-2,TGTGCCAGCAGCCCACGGACGGATGGCTACACCTTC,CASSPRTDGYTF
TRBD2,-,TRBV19,TRBJ2-1,TGTGCCAGTAGTGGCCCGGGAAGCGGGGGCAGCTACAATGAGCAGTTCTTC,CASSGPGSGGSYNEQFF
TRBD2,-,TRBV20-1,TRBJ2-5,TGCAGTGCTCATTCCTGGAAAATAGCGGGATGGCCCCAAGAGACCCAGTACTTC,CSAHSWKIAGWPQETQYF
-,-,TRBV7-2,TRBJ2-2,TGTGCCAGCAGCATGAGGACTGCGAACACCGGGGAGCTGTTTTTT,CASSMRTANTGELFF
-,few,TRBV6-2/TRBV6-3,TRBJ1-6,TGTGCCAGCAGGACAGCGGTTCAGAATTCACCCCTCCACTTT,CASRTAVQNSPLHF
-,-,TRBV6-5,TRBJ2-7,TGTGCCAGCAGTTACTCCGGGACTGGAGGCTACGAGCAGTACTTC,CASSYSGTGGYEQYF
-,-,TRBV6-1,TRBJ1-1,TGTGCCAGCAGTCCGATCAGGAAAAACACTGAAGCTTTCTTT,CASSPIRKNTEAFF
-,-,TRBV7-6,TRBJ2-2,TGTGCCAGCAGCAACCAGGGTGTCGGGGAGCTGTTTTTT,CASSNQGVGELFF
TRBD1,-,TRBV20-1,TRBJ1-5,TGCAGTGCTACTCAGGGGGCTCGTAATCAGCCCCAGCATTTT,CSATQGARNQPQHF
-,-,TRBV27,TRBJ2-5,TGTGCCAGCAGTTTATTTCGGGAGTCGGGGACCCAGTACTTC,CASSLFRESGTQYF
-,-,TRBV7-8,TRBJ2-7,TGTGCCAGCAGCTTAGACACGACCTACGAGCAGTACTTC,CASSLDTTYEQYF
-,-,TRBV12-3/TRBV12-4,TRBJ2-3,TGTGCCAGCAGTTTAGTACAGGTCGCAGATACGCAGTATTTT,CASSLVQVADTQYF
TRBD2,many,TRBV7-2,TRBJ2-5,TGTGCCAGCAGACCCTGGGAGCGGGACCCAGAGACCCAGTACTTC,CASRPWERDPETQYF
-,few,TRBV7-8,TRBJ1-2,TGTGCCAGCACAATAGGGGAAGCCTATGGCTACACCTTC,CASTIGEAYGYTF
TRBD1,-,TRBV7-2,TRBJ1-5,TGTGCCAGCAGCTTACGAGGGGGCGGAGTGGGAAGCAATCAGCCCCAGCATTTT,CASSLRGGGVGSNQPQHF
TRBD1,few,TRBV7-9,TRBJ2-3,TGTGCCAGCAGCTTTGACAGGGGGCGCGGAAATACGCAGTATTTT,CASSFDRGRGNTQYF
-,-,TRBV19,TRBJ2-1,TGTGCCAGTAGTATTAGGGCGAGCTCCTACAATGAGCAGTTCTTC,CASSIRASSYNEQFF
-,few,TRBV19,TRBJ1-2,TGTGCCAGCCAGCCGGGACGGAGGCTCGATAGCTATGGCTACACCTTC,CASQPGRRLDSYGYTF
TRBD2,-,TRBV20-1,TRBJ2-1,TGCAGTGCTAGAGCCCTAGCGGAGACGACCTACAATGAGCAGTTCTTC,CSARALAETTYNEQFF
TRBD2,few,TRBV7-2,TRBJ2-1,TGTGCCAGCAGCCGAGGGGGACTAGCGGTATACAATGAGCAGTTCTTC,CASSRGGLAVYNEQFF
TRBD2,-,TRBV6-5,TRBJ2-2,TGTGCCAGCAGTTACTCGGCCGGGGGGGGGGAGCTGTTTTTT,CASSYSAGGGELFF
-,few,TRBV7-2,TRBJ2-7,TGTGCCAGCGCCACCCCCCGTTTTAACTACGAGCAGTACTTC,CASATPRFNYEQYF
-,few,TRBV6-2/TRBV6-3,TRBJ1-1,TGTGCCAGCAGTACTGCCCCAAGCGAGACTGAAGCTTTCTTT,CASSTAPSETEAFF
TRBD2,-,TRBV12-3/TRBV12-4,TRBJ2-1,TGTGCCAGCAGTTTAATGGCGGGAGGGCTCGGTGAGCAGTTCTTC,CASSLMAGGLGEQFF
-,-,TRBV28,TRBJ2-1,TGTGCCAGCGGTCGGGCTCGCAATGAGCAGTTCTTC,CASGRARNEQFF
-,-,TRBV4-3,TRBJ2-7,TGCGCCAGCAGCCAGGGCACAGGTTCACCCTACGAGCAGTACTTC,CASSQGTGSPYEQYF
-,few,TRBV10-3,TRBJ2-5,TGTGCCATCGGGTCGCGGACGGCCTATGTGGAGACCCAGTACTTC,CAIGSRTAYVETQYF
-,-,TRBV3-1,TRBJ2-1,TGTGCCAGCAGCCAAGAGGTAGCACCCGACAATGAGCAGTTCTTC,CASSQEVAPDNEQFF
-,-,TRBV12-3/TRBV12-4,TRBJ2-1,TGTGCCAGCAGTTTCACTGGGGGCTTCGACAATGAGCAGTTCTTC,CASSFTGGFDNEQFF
TRBD1,-,TRBV10-3,TRBJ2-3,TGTGCCATCAGCCGGACAGGGCGCACAGATACGCAGTATTTT,CAISRTGRTDTQYF
TRBD2,-,TRBV11-2,TRBJ2-5,TGTGCCAGCAGCTCCGGGGGGGCCCAAGAGACCCAGTACTTC,CASSSGGAQETQYF
TRBD1,few,TRBV7-2,TRBJ1-2,TGTGCCAGCAGCATAGGGACAGGGAGATATGGCTACACCTTC,CASSIGTGRYGYTF
-,few,TRBV28,TRBJ1-2,TGTGCCAGCAGTCTGCATATTCGGGCGGACTATGGCTACACCTTC,CASSLHIRADYGYTF
-,-,TRBV11-2,TRBJ1-2,TGTGCCAGCAGCGTCGACAGTTACCTTGGCTACACCTTC,CASSVDSYLGYTF
-,few,TRBV7-9,TRBJ2-7,TGTGCCAGCAGCTCAACAGGTGGGACCTCCTACGAGCAGTACTTC,CASSSTGGTSYEQYF
-,few,TRBV12-3/TRBV12-4,TRBJ1-4,TGTGCCAGCAGCCTGGCCGGGGCTCCGGTGTTTTTT,CASSLAGAPVFF
TRBD1,-,TRBV7-2,TRBJ1-2,TGTGCCAGCACCGTCACGACAGGGGCGTCCTATGGCTACACCTTC,CASTVTTGASYGYTF
-,few,TRBV6-5,TRBJ2-2,TGTGCCAGCAGGGGTATAGACAGAGCTACCGGGGAGCTGTTTTTT,CASRGIDRATGELFF
-,-,TRBV19,TRBJ2-1,TGTGCCAGTAGCCGGGGCGAATCTTCCTACAATGAGCAGTTCTTC,CASSRGESSYNEQFF
TRBD2,-,TRBV12-3/TRBV12-4,TRBJ2-7,TGTGCCAGCAGCGGGACTAGCGGGATTTCCGAGCAGTACTTC,CASSGTSGISEQYF
-,-,TRBV6-2/TRBV6-3,TRBJ1-5,TGTGCCAGCAGTTACCTCGATAGGCAGTACAGGCATCAGCCCCAGCATTTT,CASSYLDRQYRHQPQHF
-,-,TRBV7-4,TRBJ1-2,TGTGCCAGCAGCCAAAATTTTAACTATGGCTACACCTTC,CASSQNFNYGYTF
-,-,TRBV6-1,TRBJ2-1,TGTGCCAGCAGGGACCTGATCTCCTACAATGAGCAGTTCTTC,CASRDLISYNEQFF
-,-,TRBV7-8,TRBJ2-1,TGTGCCAGCAGCTTAGCGGGAGGTTGGGGCAATGAGCAGTTCTTC,CASSLAGGWGNEQFF